This TCR beta chain was observed in a study of T cells after posttransplantation cyclophosphamide. V lost 0 bases and J lost 3; bases outside the gene matches: 5. CDR1 and CDR2 (germline): WSHSY, SAAADI. The CDR3 is 16 residues long. Busulfan-fludarabine conditioning, marrow transplant, and cyclophosphamide on days +3 and +4 were administered. With regard to this clone: Antigen specificity is unknown.

Assay: immunoSEQ multiplex PCR; the TCRdb copy retains only in-frame clones and omits some. The data contain about 43,000 clones, roughly 87% of them singletons. Whole-study findings and limits: Tissue-infiltrating T cells from skin or gut overlapped little with blood T cells. Recipient CMV seropositivity and CMV reactivation strongly tracked TRB clonality. Later post-transplant blood repertoires were often dominated by donor CD8+ memory clones.

The TCR comes from a male patient aged 55 to 69 who received an allogeneic stem cell transplant from a related donor and was CMV-positive. Some T cells may be graft donor cells. This chain connects TRBV10-2 to TRBJ2-4; 7 bases map to TRBD2. The source was PBMCs, collected around 58 days after allogeneic stem cell transplant with posttransplant cyclophosphamide. The CDR3 sequence is CASSESGGVLKNIQYF. CDR3 sequence (DNA): TGCGCCAGCAGTGAGTCGGGGGGGGTCCTCAAAAACATTCAGTACTTC.